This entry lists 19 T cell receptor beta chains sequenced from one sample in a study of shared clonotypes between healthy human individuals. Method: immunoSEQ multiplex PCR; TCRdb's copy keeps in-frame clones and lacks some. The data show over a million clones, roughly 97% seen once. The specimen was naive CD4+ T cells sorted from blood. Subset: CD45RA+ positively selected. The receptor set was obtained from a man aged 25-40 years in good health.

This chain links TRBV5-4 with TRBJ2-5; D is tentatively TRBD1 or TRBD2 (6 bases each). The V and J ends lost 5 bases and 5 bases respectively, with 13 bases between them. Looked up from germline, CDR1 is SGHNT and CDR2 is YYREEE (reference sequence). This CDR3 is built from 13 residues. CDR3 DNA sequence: TGTGCCAGCAGTCAAAAAGGGGGGGAGACCCAGTACTTC. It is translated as CASSQKGGETQYF.

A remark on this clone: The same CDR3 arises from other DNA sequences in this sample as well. The CDR3 DNA sequence: TGTGCCAGCAGTCTTAACTATGGCTACACCTTC. This translates into CASSLNYGYTF. The chain links TRBV28 to TRBJ1-2; D gene ambiguous. V was trimmed by 5 bases and J by 1 base, leaving 2 bases between them. This CDR3 comprises 11 residues. Germline assignment: CDR1 MDHEN and CDR2 SYDVKM.

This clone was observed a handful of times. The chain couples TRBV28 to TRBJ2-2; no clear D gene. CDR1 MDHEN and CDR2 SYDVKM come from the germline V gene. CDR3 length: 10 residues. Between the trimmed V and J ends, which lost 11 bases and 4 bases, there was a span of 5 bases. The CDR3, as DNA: TGTGCCGGCCTCACCGGGGAGCTGTTTTTT. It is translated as CAGLTGELFF.

The CDR3 loop is CASSLRGFLIDNNEQFF. The CDR3 region has the DNA TGCGCCAGCAGCTTGAGGGGTTTCCTCATTGATAACAATGAGCAGTTCTTC. The chain recombines TRBV5-1 with TRBJ2-1, with D perhaps TRBD1 (5 bases). Per the germline V gene, CDR1 is SGHRS and CDR2 is YFSETQ. Trimming left V 1 base short and J 5 bases short, with 19 bases between. CDR3 length: 17 residues.

The chain's CDR3 is CASSLIAGYNEQFF. The CDR3 DNA sequence: TGTGCCAGCAGCTTGATAGCAGGGTACAATGAGCAGTTCTTC. The rearrangement links TRBV5-4 to TRBJ2-1; maybe TRBD1 (5 bases). Germline assignment: CDR1 SGHNT and CDR2 YYREEE (reference sequence). This CDR3 contains 14 residues. Trimming removed 1 base from V and 4 bases from J, with 9 bases in between.

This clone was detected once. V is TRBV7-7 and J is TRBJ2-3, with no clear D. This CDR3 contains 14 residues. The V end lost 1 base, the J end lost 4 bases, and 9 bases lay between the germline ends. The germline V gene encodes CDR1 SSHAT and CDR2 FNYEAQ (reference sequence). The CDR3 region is CASSLELFADTQYF. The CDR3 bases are TGTGCCAGCAGCTTAGAACTTTTCGCAGATACGCAGTATTTT.

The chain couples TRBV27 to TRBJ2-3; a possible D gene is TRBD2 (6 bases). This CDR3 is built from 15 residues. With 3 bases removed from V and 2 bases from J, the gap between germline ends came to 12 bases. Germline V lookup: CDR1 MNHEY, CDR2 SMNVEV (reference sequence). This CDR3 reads CASSFKRADTDTQYF. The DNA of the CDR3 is TGTGCCAGCAGTTTCAAGCGGGCAGACACAGATACGCAGTATTTT.

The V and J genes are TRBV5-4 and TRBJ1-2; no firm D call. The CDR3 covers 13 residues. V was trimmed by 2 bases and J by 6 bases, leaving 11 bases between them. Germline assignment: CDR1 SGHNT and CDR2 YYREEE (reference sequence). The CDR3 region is CASSLVFDDGYTF. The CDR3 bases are TGTGCCAGCAGCTTAGTTTTCGATGATGGCTACACCTTC.

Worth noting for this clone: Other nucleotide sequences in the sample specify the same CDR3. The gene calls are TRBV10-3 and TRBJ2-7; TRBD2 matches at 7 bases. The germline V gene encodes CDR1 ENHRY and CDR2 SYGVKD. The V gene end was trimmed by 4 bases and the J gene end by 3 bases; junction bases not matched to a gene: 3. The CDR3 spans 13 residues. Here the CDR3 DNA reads TGTGCCATCAGTGGCGGGGGTAGCTACGAGCAGTACTTC. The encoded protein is CAISGGGSYEQYF.

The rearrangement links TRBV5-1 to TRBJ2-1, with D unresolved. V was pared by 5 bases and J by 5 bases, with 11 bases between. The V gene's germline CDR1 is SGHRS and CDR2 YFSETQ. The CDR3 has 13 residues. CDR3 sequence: CASRLGLDNEQFF. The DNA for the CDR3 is TGCGCCAGCAGGCTAGGTTTGGACAATGAGCAGTTCTTC. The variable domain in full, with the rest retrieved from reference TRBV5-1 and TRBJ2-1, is KAGVTQTPRYLIKTRGQQVTLSCSPISGHRSVSWYQQTPGQGLQFLFEYFSETQRNKGNFPGRFSGRQFSNSRSEMNVSTLELGDSALYLCASRLGLDNEQFFGPGTRLTVL.

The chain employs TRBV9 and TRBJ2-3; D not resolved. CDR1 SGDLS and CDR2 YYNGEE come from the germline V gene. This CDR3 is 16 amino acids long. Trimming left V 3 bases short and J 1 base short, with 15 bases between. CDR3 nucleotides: TGTGCCAGCAGCGCCACTTCAGAAGGCGGCACAGATACGCAGTATTTT. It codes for CASSATSEGGTDTQYF.

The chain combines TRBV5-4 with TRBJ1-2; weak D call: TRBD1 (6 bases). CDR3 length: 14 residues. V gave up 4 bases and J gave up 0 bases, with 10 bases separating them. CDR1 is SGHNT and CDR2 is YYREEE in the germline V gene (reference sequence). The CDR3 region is CASSQDSANYGYTF. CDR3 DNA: TGTGCCAGCAGCCAGGACAGCGCTAACTATGGCTACACCTTC.

CDR3 in DNA: TGCAGCGTTCAACCCAGCGGGAGATTGGATACGCAGTATTTT. Its translation: CSVQPSGRLDTQYF. The rearrangement links TRBV29-1 to TRBJ2-3; 8 bases are shared with TRBD2. After removal of 5 bases from V and 6 bases from J, the junction contained 10 bases not matched to a gene. CDR1 and CDR2 (germline): SQVTM, ANQGSEA. The CDR3 length is 14 residues.

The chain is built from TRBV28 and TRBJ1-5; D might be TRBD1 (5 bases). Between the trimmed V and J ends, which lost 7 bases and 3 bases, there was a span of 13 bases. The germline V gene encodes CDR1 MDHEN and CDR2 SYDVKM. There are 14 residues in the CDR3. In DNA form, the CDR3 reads TGTGCCAGCAAGATGGGGGGGAACAATCAGCCCCAGCATTTT. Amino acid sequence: CASKMGGNNQPQHF.

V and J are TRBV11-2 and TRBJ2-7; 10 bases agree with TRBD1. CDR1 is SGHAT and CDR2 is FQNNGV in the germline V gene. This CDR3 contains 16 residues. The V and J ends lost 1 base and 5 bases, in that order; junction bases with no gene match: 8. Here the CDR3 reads CASSLVGGQGGHEQYF. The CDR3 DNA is TGTGCCAGCAGCTTAGTAGGCGGACAGGGGGGACACGAGCAGTACTTC. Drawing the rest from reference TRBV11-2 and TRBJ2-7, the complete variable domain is EAGVAQSPRYKIIEKRQSVAFWCNPISGHATLYWYQQILGQGPKLLIQFQNNGVVDDSQLPKDRFSAERLKGVDSTLKIQPAKLEDSAVYLCASSLVGGQGGHEQYFGPGTRLTVT.

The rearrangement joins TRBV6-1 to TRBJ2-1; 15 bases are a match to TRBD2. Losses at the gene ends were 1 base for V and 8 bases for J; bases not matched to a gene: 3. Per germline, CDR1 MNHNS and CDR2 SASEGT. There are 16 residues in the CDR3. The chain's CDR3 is CASSEVGTSGRYEQFF. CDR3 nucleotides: TGTGCCAGCAGTGAAGTCGGGACTAGCGGGAGGTATGAGCAGTTCTTC.

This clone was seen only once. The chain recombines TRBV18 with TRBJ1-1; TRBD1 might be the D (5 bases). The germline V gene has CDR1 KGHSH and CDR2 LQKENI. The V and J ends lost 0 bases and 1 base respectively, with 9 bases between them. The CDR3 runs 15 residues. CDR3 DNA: TGTGCCAGCTCACCACCGCTCGGGGGGAACACTGAAGCTTTCTTT. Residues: CASSPPLGGNTEAFF.

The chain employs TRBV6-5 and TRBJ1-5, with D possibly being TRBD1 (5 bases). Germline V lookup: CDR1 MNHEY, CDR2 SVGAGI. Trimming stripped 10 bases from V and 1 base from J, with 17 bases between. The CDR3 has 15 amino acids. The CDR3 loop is CATRGALGSNQPQHF. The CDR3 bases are TGTGCCACCCGAGGGGCCCTCGGGAGCAATCAGCCCCAGCATTTT.

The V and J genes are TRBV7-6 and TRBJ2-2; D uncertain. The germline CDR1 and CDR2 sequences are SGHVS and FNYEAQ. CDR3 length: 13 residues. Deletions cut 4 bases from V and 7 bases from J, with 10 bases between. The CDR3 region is CASSSGWDGELFF. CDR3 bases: TGTGCCAGCAGCTCCGGTTGGGACGGGGAGCTGTTTTTT.